Sequencing of this T cell receptor (beta chain) was carried out in a study of graft-versus-host responses after intestinal transplantation. Study-wide findings and caveats: In patients with graft-donor T cell macrochimerism, allograft graft-versus-host to host-versus-graft clonal ratios were high. Analysis identified GvH clones in recipient marrow, with some appearing first in ileum or blood. Early HvG declines after transplant were associated with peak circulating GvH clone levels.

V trimming: 3 bases; J trimming: 8 bases; junction bases outside the gene matches: 8. Germline loops: CDR1 MGHDK, CDR2 SYGVNS. The CDR3 is 15 amino acids. The researchers put roughly 200,000 CFSE-labeled responder cells into plates with roughly 200,000 irradiated, violet-dye-labeled stimulator cells. After mixed lymphocyte reaction, dividing CD4+ and CD8+ responder T cells were sorted. Generated by immunoSEQ multiplex PCR, the TCRdb table keeps only in-frame clones and is missing some. Of nearly 9,000 clones listed, about a quarter are singletons. V and J are TRBV25-1 and TRBJ2-1, with TRBD2 matching over 9 bases. The starting material was alloreactive CD8+ T cells from a mixed lymphocyte reaction culture, obtained before transplantation. Subset in this sample: CFSE-low proliferating T cells sorted from roughly six-day pre-transplant mixed lymphocyte reaction (GvH or HvG direction). This receptor was identified in a human patient who was an organ donor for intestinal transplantation. CDR3 loop: CASSDWREGRDEQFF. In DNA form, the CDR3 reads TGTGCCAGCAGTGACTGGCGGGAGGGTCGCGATGAGCAGTTCTTC. Using reference TRBV25-1 and TRBJ2-1 for the parts outside the CDR3, the full variable domain is EADIYQTPRYLVIGTGKKITLECSQTMGHDKMYWYQQDPGMELHLIHYSYGVNSTEKGDLSSESTVSRIRTEHFPLTLESARPSHTSQYLCASSDWREGRDEQFFGPGTRLTVL.